This record concerns one T cell receptor (beta chain) sequence. This sample stems from a study of cytomegalovirus exposure and HLA in healthy donors. In the study overall: From some 180 million T cells, an earlier analysis saw roughly 120 million unique TCR beta sequences.

60 Vbeta and 13 Jbeta primers were used in PCR. The protocol was immunoSEQ multiplex PCR, while the TCRdb copy is restricted to in-frame clones and leaves out a portion. Here the sample spans roughly 190,000 clones, roughly 84% being singletons. The CDR3 runs to 14 residues. Germline loops: CDR1 LNHDA, CDR2 SQIVND (reference sequence). V shed 4 bases and J shed 4 bases, with 14 bases lying between them. The sequence came from a woman between 45 and 60 years old in good health and CMV-seropositive. The sample comprised PBMCs. The chain is built from TRBV19 and TRBJ2-7; the D gene is possibly TRBD1 (6 bases). This CDR3 is CASSTTGRGYEQYF. CDR3 sequence (DNA): TGTGCCAGTAGTACCACAGGGCGTGGTTACGAGCAGTACTTC.